This record concerns one TCR beta chain sequence. This sample is part of a study of shared clonotypes between healthy human individuals. Libraries were prepared by immunoSEQ multiplex PCR; TCRdb keeps only in-frame clonotypes and omits some of them. The data show roughly 2 million clones, roughly 94% seen once. The clonotype was recovered from a man aged 18 to 29 in good health. The sequencing input was naive CD4+ T cells sorted from blood. Subset in this sample: CD45RA+ positively selected.

The CDR3 reads CASSFTGTGEQYF. Here the CDR3 DNA reads TGTGCCAGCAGCTTTACAGGGACGGGCGAGCAGTACTTC. This chain connects TRBV6-5 to TRBJ2-7; tentatively, D is TRBD1 (6 bases). Germline values: CDR1 MNHEY, CDR2 SVGAGI. The CDR3 has 13 residues. Trimming removed 6 bases from V and 6 bases from J, with 15 bases in between.